The sequence of this T cell receptor beta chain was determined in a study of shared clonotypes between healthy human individuals. TCRdb's copy holds only in-frame clones and misses some; the assay was immunoSEQ multiplex PCR. The repertoire holds more than 2 million clones, approximately 94% seen once, with roughly 0.13% in the top ten. In germline, CDR1 is SGHRS, CDR2 YFSETQ. The V and J ends lost 4 bases and 2 bases respectively, with 7 bases between them. The CDR3 has 12 amino acids. The sequence derives from a man aged 18 to 29 in good health. The V gene is TRBV5-1, the J gene TRBJ2-7; D remains unclear. The specimen was naive CD4+ T cells sorted from blood. The subset is: CD45RA+ positively selected. CDR3 bases: TGCGCCAGCAGCCCTCCCGCCTACGAGCAGTACTTC. Translation gives CASSPPAYEQYF.